The present entry profiles one T cell receptor (beta chain) with its context. This CDR3 is also generated by other DNA sequences in the sample. The germline V gene encodes CDR1 SGHTA and CDR2 FQGNSA. The V gene end was trimmed by 4 bases and the J gene end by 2 bases; junction bases not matched to a gene: 5. The CDR3 totals 14 residues. The data stem from a study of T cells after somatic rescue of genetic block. Sequencing was performed with immunoSEQ multiplex PCR; in TCRdb, only in-frame clones are kept and a portion is missing. The sample carries 110,000 or so clones, 75% to 95% recorded once. The clonotype was recovered from a young woman. The chain is built from TRBV7-2 and TRBJ2-7, with TRBD1 matching over 7 bases. Sequenced material: peripheral blood mononuclear cells (PBMCs). CDR3 sequence reads: CASSSSGGAYEQYF. The CDR3 region has the DNA TGTGCCAGCAGCTCCTCAGGGGGTGCCTACGAGCAGTACTTC.